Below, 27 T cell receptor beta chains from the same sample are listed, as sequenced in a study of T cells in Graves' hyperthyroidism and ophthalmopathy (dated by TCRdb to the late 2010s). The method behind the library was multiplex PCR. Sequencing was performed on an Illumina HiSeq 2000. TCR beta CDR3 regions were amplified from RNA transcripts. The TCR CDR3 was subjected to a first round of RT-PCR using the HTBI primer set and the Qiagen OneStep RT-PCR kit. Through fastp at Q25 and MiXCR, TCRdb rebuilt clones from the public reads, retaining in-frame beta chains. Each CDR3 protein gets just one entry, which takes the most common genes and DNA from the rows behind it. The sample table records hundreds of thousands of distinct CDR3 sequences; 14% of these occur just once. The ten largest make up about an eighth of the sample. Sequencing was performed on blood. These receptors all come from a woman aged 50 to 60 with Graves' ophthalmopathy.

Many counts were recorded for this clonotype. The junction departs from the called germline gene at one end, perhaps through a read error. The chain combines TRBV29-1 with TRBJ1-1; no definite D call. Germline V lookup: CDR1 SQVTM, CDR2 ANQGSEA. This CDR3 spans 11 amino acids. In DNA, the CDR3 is TGCAGCGCCTACCAGAACACTGAAGTTTTCTTT. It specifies CSAYQNTEVFF.

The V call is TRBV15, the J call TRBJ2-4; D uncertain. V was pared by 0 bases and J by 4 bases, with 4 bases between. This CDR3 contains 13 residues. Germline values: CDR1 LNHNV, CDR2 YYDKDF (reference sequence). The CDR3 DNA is TGTGCCACCAGCAGAGACCGGAAAAACATTCAGTACTTC. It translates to CATSRDRKNIQYF.

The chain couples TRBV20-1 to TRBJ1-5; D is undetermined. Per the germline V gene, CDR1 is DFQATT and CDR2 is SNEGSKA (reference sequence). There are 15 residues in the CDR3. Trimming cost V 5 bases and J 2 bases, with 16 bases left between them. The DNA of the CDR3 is TGCAGTGCTGGATCCACCCCGGCTGGCAATCAGCCCCAGCATTTT. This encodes CSAGSTPAGNQPQHF.

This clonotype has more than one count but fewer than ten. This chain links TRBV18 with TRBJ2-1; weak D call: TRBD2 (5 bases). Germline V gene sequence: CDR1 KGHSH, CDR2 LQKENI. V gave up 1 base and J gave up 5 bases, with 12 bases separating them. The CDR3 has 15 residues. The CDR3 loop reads CASSPLGVGNNEQFF. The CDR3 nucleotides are TGTGCCAGCTCACCACTCGGGGTGGGGAACAATGAGCAGTTCTTC.

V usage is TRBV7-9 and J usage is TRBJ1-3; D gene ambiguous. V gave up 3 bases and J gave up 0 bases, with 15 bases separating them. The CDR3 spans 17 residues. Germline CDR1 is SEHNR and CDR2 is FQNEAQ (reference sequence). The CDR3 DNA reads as TGTGCCAGCAGCTTTAAGGGCGGGTCCCGCTCTGGAAACACCATATATTTT. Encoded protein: CASSFKGGSRSGNTIYF.

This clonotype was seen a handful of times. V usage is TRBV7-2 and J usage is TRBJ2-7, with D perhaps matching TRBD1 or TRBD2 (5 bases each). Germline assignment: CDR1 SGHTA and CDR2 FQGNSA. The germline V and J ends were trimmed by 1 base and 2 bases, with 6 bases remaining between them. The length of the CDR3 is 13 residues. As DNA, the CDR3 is TGTGCCAGCAGCTTAGGGGACCCCTACGAGCAGTACTTC. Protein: CASSLGDPYEQYF.

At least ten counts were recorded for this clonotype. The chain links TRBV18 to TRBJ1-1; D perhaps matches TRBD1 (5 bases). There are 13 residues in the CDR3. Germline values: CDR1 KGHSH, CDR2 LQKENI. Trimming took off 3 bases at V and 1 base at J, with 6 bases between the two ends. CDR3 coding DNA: TGTGCCAGCTCACCCGGACAGAACACTGAAGCTTTCTTT. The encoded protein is CASSPGQNTEAFF.

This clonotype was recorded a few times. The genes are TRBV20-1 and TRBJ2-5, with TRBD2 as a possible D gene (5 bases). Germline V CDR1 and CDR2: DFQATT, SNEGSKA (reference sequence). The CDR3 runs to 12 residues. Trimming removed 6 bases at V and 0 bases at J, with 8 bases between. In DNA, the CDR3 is TGCAGTGCACCGGGGAACCAAGAGACCCAGTACTTC. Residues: CSAPGNQETQYF.

The CDR3 nucleotides are TGTGCCACCAGTATGACTAGCGGGATGGCCGGGGAGCTGTTTTTT. Amino acid sequence: CATSMTSGMAGELFF. The genes are TRBV24-1 and TRBJ2-2; 11 bases are shared with TRBD2. Germline CDR1 KGHDR, CDR2 SFDVKD. Trimming at V came to 6 bases and at J to 6 bases, leaving 5 bases not matched to a gene. The CDR3 has 15 residues.

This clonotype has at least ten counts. The CDR3 is CASDYGLAGSYEQFF. The CDR3 nucleotides read TGTGCCAGCGATTACGGACTAGCGGGATCGTATGAGCAGTTCTTC. The V and J genes are TRBV12-3 or TRBV12-4 and TRBJ2-1; 12 bases agree with TRBD2. The V gene end was trimmed by 8 bases and the J gene end by 8 bases; junction bases not matched to a gene: 10. CDR3 length: 15 residues.

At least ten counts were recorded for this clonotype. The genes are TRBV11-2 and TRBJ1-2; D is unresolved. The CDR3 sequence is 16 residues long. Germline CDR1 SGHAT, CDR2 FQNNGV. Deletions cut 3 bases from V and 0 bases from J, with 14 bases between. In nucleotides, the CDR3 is TGTGCCAGCAGCTTGGACTACAGTATTGCTAACTATGGCTACACCTTC. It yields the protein CASSLDYSIANYGYTF.

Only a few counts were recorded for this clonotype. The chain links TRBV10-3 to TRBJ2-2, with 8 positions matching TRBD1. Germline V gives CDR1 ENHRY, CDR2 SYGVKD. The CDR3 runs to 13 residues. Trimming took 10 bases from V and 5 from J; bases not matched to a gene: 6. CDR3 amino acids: CATKQGGTGELFF. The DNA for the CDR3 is TGTGCCACCAAACAGGGGGGTACCGGGGAGCTGTTTTTT.

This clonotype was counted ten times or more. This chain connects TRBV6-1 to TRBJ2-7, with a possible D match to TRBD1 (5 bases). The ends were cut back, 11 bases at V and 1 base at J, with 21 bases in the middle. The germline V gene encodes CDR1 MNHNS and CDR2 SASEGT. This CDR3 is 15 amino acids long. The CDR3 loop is CAAQGTIFASYEQYF. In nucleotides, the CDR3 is TGTGCCGCGCAGGGCACCATCTTCGCATCCTACGAGCAGTACTTC.

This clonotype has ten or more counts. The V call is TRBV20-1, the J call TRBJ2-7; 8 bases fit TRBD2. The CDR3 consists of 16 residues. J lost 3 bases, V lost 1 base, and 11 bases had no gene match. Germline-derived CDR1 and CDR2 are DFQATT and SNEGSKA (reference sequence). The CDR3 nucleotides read TGCAGTGCTAGAGCCTCCTCCGGGACTAGATTCTACGAGCAGTACTTC. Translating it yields CSARASSGTRFYEQYF.

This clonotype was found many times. The CDR3 nucleotides are TGTGCCAGCAGGGAAACAGGGTATGACAAGCAGTACTTC. Residues: CASRETGYDKQYF. The chain employs TRBV6-1 and TRBJ2-7; TRBD1 is a possible D gene (6 bases). This CDR3 is 13 amino acids long. The V end was cut by 6 bases, the J end by 8 bases, with 17 bases between. Germline CDR1 is MNHNS and CDR2 is SASEGT.

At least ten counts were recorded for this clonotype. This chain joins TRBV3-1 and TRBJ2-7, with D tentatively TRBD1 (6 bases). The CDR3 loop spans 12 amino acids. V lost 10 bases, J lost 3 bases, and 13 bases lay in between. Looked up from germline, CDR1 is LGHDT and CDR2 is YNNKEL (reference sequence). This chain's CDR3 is CATGQRGYEQYF. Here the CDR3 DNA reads TGTGCCACCGGACAGAGGGGCTACGAGCAGTACTTC.

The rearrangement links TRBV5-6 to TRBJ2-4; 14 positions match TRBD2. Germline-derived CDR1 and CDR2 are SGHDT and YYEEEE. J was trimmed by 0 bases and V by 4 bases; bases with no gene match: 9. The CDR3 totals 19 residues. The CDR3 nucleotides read TGTGCCAGCAGCCCGGCGGGACTAGCGGGAGCCTTAGCCAAAAACATTCAGTACTTC. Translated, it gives CASSPAGLAGALAKNIQYF.

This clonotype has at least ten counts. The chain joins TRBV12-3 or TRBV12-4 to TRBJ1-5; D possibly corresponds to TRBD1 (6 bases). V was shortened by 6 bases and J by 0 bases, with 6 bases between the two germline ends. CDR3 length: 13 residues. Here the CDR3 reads CASRQGSNQPQHF. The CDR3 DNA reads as TGTGCCAGCAGACAGGGTAGCAATCAGCCCCAGCATTTT.

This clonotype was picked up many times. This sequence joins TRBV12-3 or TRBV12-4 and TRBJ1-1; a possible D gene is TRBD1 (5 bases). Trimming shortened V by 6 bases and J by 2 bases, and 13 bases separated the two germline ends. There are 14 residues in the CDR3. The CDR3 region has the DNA TGTGCCAGCAGACCCGGGGCCGCAAACACTGAAGCTTTCTTT. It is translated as CASRPGAANTEAFF.

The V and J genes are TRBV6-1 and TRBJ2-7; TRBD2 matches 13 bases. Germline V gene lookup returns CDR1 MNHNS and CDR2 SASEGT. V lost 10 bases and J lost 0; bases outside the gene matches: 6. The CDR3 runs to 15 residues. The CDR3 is CAISRTSGSSYEQYF. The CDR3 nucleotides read TGTGCCATAAGCCGGACTAGCGGGAGCTCCTACGAGCAGTACTTC.

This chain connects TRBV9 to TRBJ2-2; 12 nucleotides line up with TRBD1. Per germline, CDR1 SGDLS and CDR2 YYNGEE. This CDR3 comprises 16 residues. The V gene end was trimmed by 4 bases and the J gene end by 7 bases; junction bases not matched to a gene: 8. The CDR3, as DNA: TGTGCCAGCAGCCCCCCAGGGACAGGGGGCGGCGGGGAGCTGTTTTTT. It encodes CASSPPGTGGGGELFF.

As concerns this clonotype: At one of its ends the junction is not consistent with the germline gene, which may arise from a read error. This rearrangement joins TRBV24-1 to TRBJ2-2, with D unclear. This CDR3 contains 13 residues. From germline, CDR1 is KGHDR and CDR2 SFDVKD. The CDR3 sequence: CATSDLNSGELFF. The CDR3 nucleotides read TGTGCCACCAGTGATTTGAACAGCGGGGAGCTGTTTTTT.

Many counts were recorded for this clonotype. CDR3 region: CASFFGANVLTF. The CDR3 nucleotides read TGTGCCAGCTTCTTTGGGGCCAACGTCCTGACTTTC. V is TRBV7-2 and J is TRBJ2-6, with D unresolved. The length of the CDR3 is 12 residues. Germline V CDR1 and CDR2: SGHTA, FQGNSA. V gave up 8 bases and J gave up 3 bases, with 5 bases separating them.

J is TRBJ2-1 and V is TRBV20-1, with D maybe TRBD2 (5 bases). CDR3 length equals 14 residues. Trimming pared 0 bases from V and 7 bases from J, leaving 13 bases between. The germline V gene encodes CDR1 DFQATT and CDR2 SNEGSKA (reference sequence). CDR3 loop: CSARDLLVSNEQFF. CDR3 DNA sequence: TGCAGTGCTAGAGACCTACTAGTTTCGAATGAGCAGTTCTTC.

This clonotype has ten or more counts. CDR3 coding DNA: TGTGCCACCAGCAGAGGAGGCCTAGCGGGAGGGCTGGGGACCTACAATGAGCAGTTCTTC. Protein: CATSRGGLAGGLGTYNEQFF. The J gene is TRBJ2-1, the V gene TRBV15; TRBD2 matches at 12 bases. Germline V CDR1 and CDR2: LNHNV, YYDKDF (reference sequence). The CDR3 is 20 residues long. V lost 1 base to trimming and J lost 2 bases; unmatched junction nucleotides: 12.

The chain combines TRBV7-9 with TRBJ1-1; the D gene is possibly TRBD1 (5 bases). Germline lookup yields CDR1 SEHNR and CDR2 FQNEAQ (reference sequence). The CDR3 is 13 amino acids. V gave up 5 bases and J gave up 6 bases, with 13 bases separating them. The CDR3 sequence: CASSLLRDPEAFF. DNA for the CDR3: TGTGCCAGCAGCCTCCTCCGGGACCCTGAAGCTTTCTTT.

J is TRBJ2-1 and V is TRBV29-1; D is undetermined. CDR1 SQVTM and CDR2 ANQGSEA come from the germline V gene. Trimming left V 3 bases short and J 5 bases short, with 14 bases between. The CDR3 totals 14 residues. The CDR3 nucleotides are TGCAGCGTTGAGCGACCCCGGGTGAACAATGAGCAGTTCTTC. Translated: CSVERPRVNNEQFF.